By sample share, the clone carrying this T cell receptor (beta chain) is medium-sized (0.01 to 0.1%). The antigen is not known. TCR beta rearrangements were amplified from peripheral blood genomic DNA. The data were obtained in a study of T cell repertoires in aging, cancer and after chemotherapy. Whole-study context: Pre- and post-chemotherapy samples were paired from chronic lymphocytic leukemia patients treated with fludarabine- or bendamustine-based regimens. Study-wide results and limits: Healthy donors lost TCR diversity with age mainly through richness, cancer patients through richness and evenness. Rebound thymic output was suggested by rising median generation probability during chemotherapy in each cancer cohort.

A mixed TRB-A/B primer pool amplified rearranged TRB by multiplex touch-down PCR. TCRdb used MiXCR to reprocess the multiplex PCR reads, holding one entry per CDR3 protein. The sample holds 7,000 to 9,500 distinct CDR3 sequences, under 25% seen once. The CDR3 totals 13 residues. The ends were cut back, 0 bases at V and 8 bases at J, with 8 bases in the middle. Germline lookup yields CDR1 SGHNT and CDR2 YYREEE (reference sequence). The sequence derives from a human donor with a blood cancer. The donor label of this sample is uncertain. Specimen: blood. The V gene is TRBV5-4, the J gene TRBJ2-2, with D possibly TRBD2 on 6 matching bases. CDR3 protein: CASSLARGGELFF. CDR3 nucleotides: TGTGCCAGCAGCTTGGCCCGGGGGGGGGAGCTGTTTTTT.